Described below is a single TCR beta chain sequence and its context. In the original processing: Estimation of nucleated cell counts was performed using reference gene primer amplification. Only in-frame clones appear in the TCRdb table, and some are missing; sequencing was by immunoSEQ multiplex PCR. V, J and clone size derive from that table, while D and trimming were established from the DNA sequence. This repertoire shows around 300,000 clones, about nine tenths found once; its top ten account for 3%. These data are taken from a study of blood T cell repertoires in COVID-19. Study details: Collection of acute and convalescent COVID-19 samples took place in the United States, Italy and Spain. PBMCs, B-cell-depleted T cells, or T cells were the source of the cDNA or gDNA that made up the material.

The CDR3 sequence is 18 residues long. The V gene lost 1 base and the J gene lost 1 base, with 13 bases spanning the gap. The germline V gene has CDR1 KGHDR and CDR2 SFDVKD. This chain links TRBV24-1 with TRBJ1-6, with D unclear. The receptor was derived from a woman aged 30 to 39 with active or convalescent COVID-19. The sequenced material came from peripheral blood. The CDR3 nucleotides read TGTGCCACCAGTGATTTTGAAGGGAGGGATTCCTATAATTCACCCCTCCACTTT. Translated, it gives CATSDFEGRDSYNSPLHF.